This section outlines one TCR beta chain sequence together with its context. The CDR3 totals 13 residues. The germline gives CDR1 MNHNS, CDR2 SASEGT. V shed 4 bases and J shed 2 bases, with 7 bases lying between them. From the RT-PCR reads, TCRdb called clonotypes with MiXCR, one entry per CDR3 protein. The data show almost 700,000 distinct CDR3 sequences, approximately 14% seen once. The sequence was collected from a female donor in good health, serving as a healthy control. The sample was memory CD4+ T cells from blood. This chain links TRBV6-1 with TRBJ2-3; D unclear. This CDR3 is CASSVSFTDTQYF. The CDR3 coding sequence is TGTGCCAGCAGTGTCAGCTTCACAGATACGCAGTATTTT.